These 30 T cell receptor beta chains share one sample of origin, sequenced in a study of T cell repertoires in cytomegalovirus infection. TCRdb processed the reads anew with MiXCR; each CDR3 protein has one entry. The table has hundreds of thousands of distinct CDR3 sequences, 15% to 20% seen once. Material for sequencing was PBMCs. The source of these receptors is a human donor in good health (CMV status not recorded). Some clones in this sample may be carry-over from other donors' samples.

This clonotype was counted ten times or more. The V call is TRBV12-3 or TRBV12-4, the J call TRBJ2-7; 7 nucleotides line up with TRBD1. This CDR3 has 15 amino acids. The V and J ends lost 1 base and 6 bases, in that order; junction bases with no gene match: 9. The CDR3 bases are TGTGCCAGCAGTTTAGTTGAGGGGGCCGCGAGCGAGCAGTACTTC. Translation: CASSLVEGAASEQYF.

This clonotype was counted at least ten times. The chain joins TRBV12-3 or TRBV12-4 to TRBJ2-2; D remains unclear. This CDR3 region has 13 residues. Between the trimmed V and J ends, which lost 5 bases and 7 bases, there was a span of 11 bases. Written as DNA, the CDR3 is TGTGCCAGCAGTCCCCCCGGCCGCGGGGAGCTGTTTTTT. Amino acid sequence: CASSPPGRGELFF.

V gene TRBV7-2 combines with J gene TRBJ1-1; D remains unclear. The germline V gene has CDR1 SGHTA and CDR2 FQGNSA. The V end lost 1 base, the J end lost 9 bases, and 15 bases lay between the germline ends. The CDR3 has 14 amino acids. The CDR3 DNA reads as TGTGCCAGCAGCTTAGGGTCGGTTGACGGTAAAGCTTTCTTT. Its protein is CASSLGSVDGKAFF.

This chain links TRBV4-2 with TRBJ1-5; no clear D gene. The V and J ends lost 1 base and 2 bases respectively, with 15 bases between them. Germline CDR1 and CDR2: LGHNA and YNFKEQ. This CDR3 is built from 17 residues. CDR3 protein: CASSQGTSEVGNQPQHF. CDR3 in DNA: TGTGCCAGCAGCCAAGGGACTTCTGAGGTAGGCAATCAGCCCCAGCATTTT.

As DNA, the CDR3 is TGCGCCAGCAGATTTACGGACGGAAACTCCTACGAGCAGTACTTC. It specifies CASRFTDGNSYEQYF. The J gene is TRBJ2-7, the V gene TRBV5-1; D is undetermined. Between the trimmed V and J ends, which lost 5 bases and 0 bases, there was a span of 15 bases. Germline V gene lookup returns CDR1 SGHRS and CDR2 YFSETQ. CDR3 length: 15 amino acids. Together with reference TRBV5-1 and TRBJ2-7, the CDR3 gives the full variable domain: KAGVTQTPRYLIKTRGQQVTLSCSPISGHRSVSWYQQTPGQGLQFLFEYFSETQRNKGNFPGRFSGRQFSNSRSEMNVSTLELGDSALYLCASRFTDGNSYEQYFGPGTRLTVT.

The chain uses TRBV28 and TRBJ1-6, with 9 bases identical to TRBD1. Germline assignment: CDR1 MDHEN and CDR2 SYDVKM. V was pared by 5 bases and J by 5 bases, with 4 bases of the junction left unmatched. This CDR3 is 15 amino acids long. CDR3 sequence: CASSHRDRDNSPLHF. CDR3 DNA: TGTGCCAGCAGTCACCGGGACAGGGATAATTCACCCCTCCACTTT.

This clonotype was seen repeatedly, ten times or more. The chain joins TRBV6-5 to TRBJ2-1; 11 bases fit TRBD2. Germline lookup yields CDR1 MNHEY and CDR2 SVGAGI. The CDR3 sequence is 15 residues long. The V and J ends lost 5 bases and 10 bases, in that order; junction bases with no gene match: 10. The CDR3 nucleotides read TGTGCCAGCAGTCCCCTGCTAGCGGGGGGAAACGAGCAGTTCTTC. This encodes CASSPLLAGGNEQFF.

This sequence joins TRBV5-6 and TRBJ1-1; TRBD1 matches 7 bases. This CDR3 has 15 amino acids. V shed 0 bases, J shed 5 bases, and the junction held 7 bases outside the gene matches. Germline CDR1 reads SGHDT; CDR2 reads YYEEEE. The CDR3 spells CASSLATGVGTEAFF. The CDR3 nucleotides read TGTGCCAGCAGCTTGGCTACAGGGGTGGGGACTGAAGCTTTCTTT.

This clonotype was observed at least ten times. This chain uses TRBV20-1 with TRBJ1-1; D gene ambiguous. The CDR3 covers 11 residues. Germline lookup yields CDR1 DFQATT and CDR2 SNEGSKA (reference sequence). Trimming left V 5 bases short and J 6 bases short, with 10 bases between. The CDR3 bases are TGCAGTGCTGGGGATCCGTCTGAAGCTTTCTTT. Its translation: CSAGDPSEAFF.

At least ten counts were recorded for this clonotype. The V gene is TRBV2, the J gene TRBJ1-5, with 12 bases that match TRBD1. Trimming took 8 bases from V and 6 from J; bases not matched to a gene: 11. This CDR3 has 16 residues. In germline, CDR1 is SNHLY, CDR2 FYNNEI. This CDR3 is CASSLGGTGGRQPQHF. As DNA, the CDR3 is TGTGCCAGCTCGTTAGGGGGGACAGGGGGCCGTCAGCCCCAGCATTTT.

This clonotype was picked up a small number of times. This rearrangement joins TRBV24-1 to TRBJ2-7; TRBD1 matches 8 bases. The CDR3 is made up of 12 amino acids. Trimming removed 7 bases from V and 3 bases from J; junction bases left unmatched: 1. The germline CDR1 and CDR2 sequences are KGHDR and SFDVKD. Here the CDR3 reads CATRGQGYEQYF. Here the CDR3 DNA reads TGTGCCACCAGAGGACAGGGCTACGAGCAGTACTTC.

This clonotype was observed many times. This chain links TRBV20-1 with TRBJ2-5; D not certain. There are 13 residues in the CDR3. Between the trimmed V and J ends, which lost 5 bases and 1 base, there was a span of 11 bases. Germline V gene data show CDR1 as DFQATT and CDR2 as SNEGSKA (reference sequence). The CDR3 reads CSAPPQSQETQYF. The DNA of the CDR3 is TGCAGTGCTCCCCCCCAAAGCCAAGAGACCCAGTACTTC.

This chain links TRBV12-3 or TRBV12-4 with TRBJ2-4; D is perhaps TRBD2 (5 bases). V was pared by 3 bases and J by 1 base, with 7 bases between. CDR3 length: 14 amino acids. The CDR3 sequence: CASSFRGAKNIQYF. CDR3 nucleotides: TGTGCCAGCAGTTTTCGCGGGGCCAAAAACATTCAGTACTTC.

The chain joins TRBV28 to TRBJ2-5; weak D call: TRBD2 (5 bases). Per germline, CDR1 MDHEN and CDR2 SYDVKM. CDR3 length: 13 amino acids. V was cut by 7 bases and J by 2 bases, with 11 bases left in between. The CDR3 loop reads CASIDSGQETQYF. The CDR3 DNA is TGTGCCAGCATAGACTCGGGGCAAGAGACCCAGTACTTC.

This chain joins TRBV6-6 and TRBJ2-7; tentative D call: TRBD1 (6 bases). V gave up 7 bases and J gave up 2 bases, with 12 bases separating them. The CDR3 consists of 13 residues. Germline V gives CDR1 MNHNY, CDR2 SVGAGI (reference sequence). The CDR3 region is CASKKGQTYEQYF. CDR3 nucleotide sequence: TGTGCCAGCAAGAAAGGACAGACCTACGAGCAGTACTTC.

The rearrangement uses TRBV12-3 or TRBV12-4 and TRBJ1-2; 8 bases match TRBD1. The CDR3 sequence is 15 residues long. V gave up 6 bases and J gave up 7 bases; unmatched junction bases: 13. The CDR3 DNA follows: TGTGCCAGCAGACCGAGCAGGGGGCTCGGTGGTGGCTACACCTTC. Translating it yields CASRPSRGLGGGYTF.

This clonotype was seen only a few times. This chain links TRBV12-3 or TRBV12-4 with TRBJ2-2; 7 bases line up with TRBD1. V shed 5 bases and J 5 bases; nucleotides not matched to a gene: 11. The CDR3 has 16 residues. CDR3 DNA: TGTGCCAGCAGTCTCCGACAGGGCTCGGAGACCGGGGAGCTGTTTTTT. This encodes CASSLRQGSETGELFF.

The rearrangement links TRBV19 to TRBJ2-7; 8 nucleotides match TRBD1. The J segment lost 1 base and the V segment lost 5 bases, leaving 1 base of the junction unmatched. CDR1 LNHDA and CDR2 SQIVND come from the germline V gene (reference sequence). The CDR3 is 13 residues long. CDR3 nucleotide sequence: TGTGCCAGTAGTGACAGGGGTTCCTACGAGCAGTACTTC. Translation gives CASSDRGSYEQYF.

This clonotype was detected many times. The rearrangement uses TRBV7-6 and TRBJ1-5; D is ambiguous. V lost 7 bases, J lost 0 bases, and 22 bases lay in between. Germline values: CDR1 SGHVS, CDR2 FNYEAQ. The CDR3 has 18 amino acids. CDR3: CASTRTGKDFYSNQPQHF. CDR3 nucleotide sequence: TGTGCCAGCACCCGGACGGGGAAAGACTTTTATAGCAATCAGCCCCAGCATTTT.

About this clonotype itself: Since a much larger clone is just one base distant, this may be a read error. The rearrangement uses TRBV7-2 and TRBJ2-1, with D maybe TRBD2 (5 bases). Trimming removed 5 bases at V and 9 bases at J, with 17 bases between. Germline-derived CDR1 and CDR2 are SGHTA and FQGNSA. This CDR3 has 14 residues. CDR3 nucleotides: TGTGCCAGCAGCCCCCTTCGTGAGCGGAGTGAGCAGTTCTTC. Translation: CASSPLRERSEQFF.

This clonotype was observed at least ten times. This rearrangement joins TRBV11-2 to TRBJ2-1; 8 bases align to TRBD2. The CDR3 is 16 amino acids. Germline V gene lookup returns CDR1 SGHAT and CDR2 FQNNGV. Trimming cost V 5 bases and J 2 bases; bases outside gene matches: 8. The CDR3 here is CASSKTTGGPYNEQFF. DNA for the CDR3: TGTGCCAGCAGCAAGACCACGGGGGGGCCCTACAATGAGCAGTTCTTC.

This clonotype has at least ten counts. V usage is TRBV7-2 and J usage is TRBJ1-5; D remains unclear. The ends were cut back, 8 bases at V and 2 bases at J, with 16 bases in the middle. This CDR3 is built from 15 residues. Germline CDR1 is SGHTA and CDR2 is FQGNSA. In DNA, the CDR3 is TGTGCCAGCTCAGCCGGGGTCTATGGCAATCAGCCCCAGCATTTT. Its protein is CASSAGVYGNQPQHF. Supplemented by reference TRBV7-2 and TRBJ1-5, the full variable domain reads GAGVSQSPSNKVTEKGKDVELRCDPISGHTALYWYRQSLGQGLEFLIYFQGNSAPDKSGLPSDRFSAERTGGSVSTLTIQRTQQEDSAVYLCASSAGVYGNQPQHFGDGTRLSIL.

CDR3 coding DNA: TGTGCCAGCAGTGAACAGGGGCCCCTCAATGAGCAGTTCTTC. Translating it yields CASSEQGPLNEQFF. J is TRBJ2-1 and V is TRBV2, with D perhaps TRBD1 (6 bases). This CDR3 region has 14 residues. Trimming removed 2 bases at V and 6 bases at J, with 11 bases between. Germline V lookup: CDR1 SNHLY, CDR2 FYNNEI.

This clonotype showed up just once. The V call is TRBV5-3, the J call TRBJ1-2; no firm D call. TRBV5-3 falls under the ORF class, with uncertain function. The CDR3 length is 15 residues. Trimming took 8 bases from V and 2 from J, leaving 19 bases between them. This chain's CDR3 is CASSRTQQLNYGYTF. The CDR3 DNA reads TGTGCCAGCAGCCGGACCCAGCAATTGAACTATGGCTACACCTTC.

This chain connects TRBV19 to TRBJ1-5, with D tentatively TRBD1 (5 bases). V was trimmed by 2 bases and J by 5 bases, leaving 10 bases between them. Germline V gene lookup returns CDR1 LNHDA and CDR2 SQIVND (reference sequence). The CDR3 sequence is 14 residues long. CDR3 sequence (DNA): TGTGCCAGTAGTATAAGGGACTCTTATCAGCCCCAGCATTTT. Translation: CASSIRDSYQPQHF.

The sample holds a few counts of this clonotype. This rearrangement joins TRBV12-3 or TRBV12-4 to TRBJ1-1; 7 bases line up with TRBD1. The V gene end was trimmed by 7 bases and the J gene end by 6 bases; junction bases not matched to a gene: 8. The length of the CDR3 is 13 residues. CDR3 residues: CASIQTGYAEAFF. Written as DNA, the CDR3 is TGTGCCAGCATACAGACAGGGTACGCTGAAGCTTTCTTT.

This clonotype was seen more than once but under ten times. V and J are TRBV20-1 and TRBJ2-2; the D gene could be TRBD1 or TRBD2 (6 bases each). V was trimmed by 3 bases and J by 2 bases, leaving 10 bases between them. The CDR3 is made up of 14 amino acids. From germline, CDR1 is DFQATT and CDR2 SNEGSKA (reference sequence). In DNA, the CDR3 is TGCAGTGCTAGTGGGGGGCTTAACACCGGGGAGCTGTTTTTT. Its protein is CSASGGLNTGELFF.

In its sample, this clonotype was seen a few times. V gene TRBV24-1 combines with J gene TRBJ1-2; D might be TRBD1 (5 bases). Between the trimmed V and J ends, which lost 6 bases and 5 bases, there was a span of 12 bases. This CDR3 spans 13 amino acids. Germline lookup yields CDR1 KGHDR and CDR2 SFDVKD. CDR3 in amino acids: CATSRDGPYGYTF. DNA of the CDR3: TGTGCCACCAGTCGGGACGGACCTTATGGCTACACCTTC.

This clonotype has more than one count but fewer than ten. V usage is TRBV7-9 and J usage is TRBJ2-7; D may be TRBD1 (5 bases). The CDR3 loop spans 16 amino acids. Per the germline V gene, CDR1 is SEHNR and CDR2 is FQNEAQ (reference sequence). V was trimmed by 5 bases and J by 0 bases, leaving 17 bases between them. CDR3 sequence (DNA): TGTGCCAGCAGCCCCCTTGCAGGGATTCACTCCTACGAGCAGTACTTC. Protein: CASSPLAGIHSYEQYF.

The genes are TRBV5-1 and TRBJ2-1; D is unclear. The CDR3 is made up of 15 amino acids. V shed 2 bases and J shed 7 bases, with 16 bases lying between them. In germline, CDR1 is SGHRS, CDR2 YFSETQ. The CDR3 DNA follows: TGCGCCAGCAGCTTATTAATAGTGAAGGCTAATGAGCAGTTCTTC. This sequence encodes CASSLLIVKANEQFF.